This TCR beta chain derives from a study of regulatory T cells in long-lasting Graves disease. Findings and limits, study-wide: Persistent patients had more shared public clonotypes (2,741) than new patients (approximately 920).

Assembly of TCR beta libraries relied on iRepertoire HTBI primers together with Arm-PCR of CDR3 regions. TCRdb itself ran the multiplex PCR reads through MiXCR, one entry per CDR3 protein. In the table there are a few hundred thousand distinct CDR3 sequences, roughly 10% of which are singletons. Comment on this clonotype: As yet, its antigen is unknown.

This CDR3 spans 17 amino acids. V was clipped by 6 bases and J by 4 bases; unmatched bases: 13. The germline gives CDR1 LGHNA, CDR2 YNFKEQ. Time point described: newly diagnosed GD, antithyroid drugs for less than 3 months. Making the TCR library involved RNA that had been extracted from PBMCs. In addition, the sample was reused for a study of T cells in Graves' hyperthyroidism and ophthalmopathy. That publication notes: Primed by the HTBI set, a first-round RT-PCR was run on the TCR CDR3. Blood also contained most expanded thyroid clonotypes above 0.001.

This receptor was identified in a woman under 30 with Graves disease. The J gene is TRBJ2-2, the V gene TRBV4-2, with 8 bases identical to TRBD2. The starting material was peripheral blood mononuclear cells (PBMCs), obtained at new diagnosis, from a patient treated with antithyroid drugs. CDR3 residues: CASRNGPVAGSTGELFF. For the CDR3, the DNA is TGTGCCAGCAGGAACGGGCCGGTAGCGGGGAGCACCGGGGAGCTGTTTTTT.